Listed below are T cell receptor beta chains from one sample, sequenced in a study of T-cell reconstitution after alpha-beta-depleted transplantation in children. TCRdb recomputed calls from the PCR reads with MiXCR, one row per CDR3 protein. The sample has hundreds of thousands of distinct CDR3 sequences; roughly 10% are singletons. The source was PBMCs, collected before TCRalphabeta/CD19-depleted stem cell transplant. All receptors derive from a child aged 2-15 years with inherited bone marrow failure, due to receive a stem cell transplant. Both conserved end residues are part of each CDR3. Each record gives: clone size, J gene, D gene, V gene, CDR3 protein, CDR3 DNA. A D gene is named only where the DNA matches it firmly. Only some rows state a clone size, as once, few, many or a class for expanded clones.

clone size: NA
J gene: TRBJ1-1
D gene: TRBD1
V gene: TRBV29-1
CDR3 protein: CSVQPGQGMEAFF
CDR3 DNA: TGCAGCGTTCAACCGGGACAGGGGATGGAAGCTTTCTTT

clone size: NA
J gene: TRBJ1-1
D gene: NA
V gene: TRBV2
CDR3 protein: CASSLDRNEAFF
CDR3 DNA: TGTGCCAGCAGCTTGGATCGGAACGAAGCTTTCTTT

clone size: NA
J gene: TRBJ2-1
D gene: TRBD2
V gene: TRBV19
CDR3 protein: CASSSGSTYNEQFF
CDR3 DNA: TGTGCCAGTAGTAGCGGGAGTACCTACAATGAGCAGTTCTTC

clone size: many
J gene: TRBJ2-7
D gene: NA
V gene: TRBV7-2
CDR3 protein: CASSLAWGEQYF
CDR3 DNA: TGTGCCAGCAGCTTAGCGTGGGGGGAGCAGTACTTC

clone size: few
J gene: TRBJ1-1
D gene: NA
V gene: TRBV4-1
CDR3 protein: CASSHSPGMYTEAFF
CDR3 DNA: TGCGCCAGCAGCCATAGTCCAGGAATGTACACTGAAGCTTTCTTT

clone size: many
J gene: TRBJ2-7
D gene: NA
V gene: TRBV12-3/TRBV12-4
CDR3 protein: CASSLALQGYEQYF
CDR3 DNA: TGTGCCAGCAGTTTAGCGCTACAGGGCTACGAGCAGTACTTC

clone size: few
J gene: TRBJ1-6
D gene: NA
V gene: TRBV10-3
CDR3 protein: CAISESGEMSSPLHF
CDR3 DNA: TGTGCCATCAGTGAGTCGGGGGAGATGAGTTCACCCCTCCACTTT

clone size: many
J gene: TRBJ1-4
D gene: NA
V gene: TRBV5-1
CDR3 protein: CASSKKGDNEKLFF
CDR3 DNA: TGCGCCAGCAGCAAAAAGGGGGATAATGAAAAACTGTTTTTT

clone size: many
J gene: TRBJ1-1
D gene: NA
V gene: TRBV5-6
CDR3 protein: CASSFENTEAFF
CDR3 DNA: TGTGCCAGCAGCTTTGAGAACACTGAAGCTTTCTTT

clone size: many
J gene: TRBJ1-2
D gene: NA
V gene: TRBV24-1
CDR3 protein: CATSDLEGNYGYTF
CDR3 DNA: TGTGCCACCAGTGATTTGGAGGGAAACTATGGCTACACCTTC

clone size: many
J gene: TRBJ2-7
D gene: TRBD2
V gene: TRBV4-3
CDR3 protein: CASSQEAASGSYEQYF
CDR3 DNA: TGCGCCAGCAGCCAGGAGGCGGCTAGCGGGAGCTACGAGCAGTACTTC

clone size: many
J gene: TRBJ1-1
D gene: NA
V gene: TRBV12-3/TRBV12-4
CDR3 protein: CASARGDAVEAFF
CDR3 DNA: TGTGCCAGCGCCCGGGGCGATGCCGTTGAAGCTTTCTTT

clone size: NA
J gene: TRBJ2-7
D gene: TRBD1
V gene: TRBV7-9
CDR3 protein: CASSLVVKTGEPYKQYF
CDR3 DNA: TGTGCCAGCAGCTTAGTGGTTAAGACAGGGGAGCCCTACAAGCAGTACTTC

clone size: many
J gene: TRBJ2-5
D gene: TRBD1
V gene: TRBV15
CDR3 protein: CATSRQGSETQYF
CDR3 DNA: TGTGCCACCAGCCGACAGGGGTCGGAGACCCAGTACTTC

clone size: few
J gene: TRBJ1-5
D gene: TRBD1
V gene: TRBV4-1
CDR3 protein: CASSQGPPGQRPQPQHF
CDR3 DNA: TGCGCCAGCAGCCAAGGACCTCCGGGACAGAGGCCTCAGCCCCAGCATTTT

clone size: many
J gene: TRBJ1-2
D gene: NA
V gene: TRBV3-1
CDR3 protein: CASSQVNGYYGYTF
CDR3 DNA: TGTGCCAGCAGCCAAGTGAACGGATACTATGGCTACACCTTC

clone size: many
J gene: TRBJ1-1
D gene: NA
V gene: TRBV27
CDR3 protein: CASSFLRGYTEAFF
CDR3 DNA: TGTGCCAGCAGTTTTCTTCGGGGGTACACTGAAGCTTTCTTT

clone size: NA
J gene: TRBJ2-1
D gene: NA
V gene: TRBV7-9
CDR3 protein: CASQVVYSYNEQFF
CDR3 DNA: TGTGCCAGCCAGGTCGTCTATTCCTACAATGAGCAGTTCTTC

clone size: many
J gene: TRBJ1-4
D gene: TRBD1
V gene: TRBV27
CDR3 protein: CASRQTGGTNEKLFF
CDR3 DNA: TGTGCCAGCAGACAAACAGGGGGAACTAATGAAAAACTGTTTTTT

clone size: many
J gene: TRBJ2-1
D gene: TRBD2
V gene: TRBV12-3/TRBV12-4
CDR3 protein: CASSYSGRADEQFF
CDR3 DNA: TGTGCCAGCAGCTATAGCGGGAGGGCCGATGAGCAGTTCTTC

clone size: many
J gene: TRBJ2-1
D gene: NA
V gene: TRBV4-2
CDR3 protein: CASSQDPSSGSRGYNEQFF
CDR3 DNA: TGTGCCAGCAGCCAAGATCCATCAAGCGGGAGCAGGGGGTACAATGAGCAGTTCTTC

clone size: many
J gene: TRBJ1-2
D gene: TRBD1
V gene: TRBV29-1
CDR3 protein: CSVRWTGARYGYTF
CDR3 DNA: TGCAGCGTTCGTTGGACAGGGGCCCGCTATGGCTACACCTTC

clone size: few
J gene: TRBJ1-2
D gene: NA
V gene: TRBV7-2
CDR3 protein: CASSPFLGSYGYTF
CDR3 DNA: TGTGCCAGCAGCCCCTTCTTGGGGTCATATGGCTACACCTTC

clone size: many
J gene: TRBJ1-3
D gene: TRBD1
V gene: TRBV20-1
CDR3 protein: CSARAGTGERNTIYF
CDR3 DNA: TGCAGTGCTAGAGCGGGGACAGGGGAAAGAAACACCATATATTTT

clone size: many
J gene: TRBJ2-7
D gene: NA
V gene: TRBV3-1
CDR3 protein: CASSLSRGRGGNYEQYF
CDR3 DNA: TGTGCCAGCAGCCTGTCTCGGGGAAGAGGTGGGAACTACGAGCAGTACTTC

clone size: many
J gene: TRBJ2-6
D gene: NA
V gene: TRBV7-2
CDR3 protein: CASSFTSSGANVLTF
CDR3 DNA: TGTGCCAGCAGCTTCACTAGCTCTGGGGCCAACGTCCTGACTTTC

clone size: many
J gene: TRBJ2-1
D gene: NA
V gene: TRBV12-3/TRBV12-4
CDR3 protein: CASSPPQRTNNEQFF
CDR3 DNA: TGTGCCAGCAGTCCCCCTCAGCGAACCAACAATGAGCAGTTCTTC

clone size: many
J gene: TRBJ2-1
D gene: NA
V gene: TRBV18
CDR3 protein: CASSPPSGEQFF
CDR3 DNA: TGTGCCAGCTCACCACCCAGCGGAGAGCAGTTCTTC

clone size: many
J gene: TRBJ2-7
D gene: NA
V gene: TRBV20-1
CDR3 protein: CSARVGTASSYEQYF
CDR3 DNA: TGCAGTGCTAGAGTAGGGACGGCGAGCTCCTACGAGCAGTACTTC

clone size: many
J gene: TRBJ2-1
D gene: NA
V gene: TRBV24-1
CDR3 protein: CATSDTGKSSYNEQFF
CDR3 DNA: TGTGCCACCAGTGATACTGGGAAGAGCTCCTACAATGAGCAGTTCTTC

clone size: many
J gene: TRBJ1-2
D gene: TRBD1
V gene: TRBV12-3/TRBV12-4
CDR3 protein: CASTGDRGLANYGYTF
CDR3 DNA: TGTGCCAGCACCGGGGACAGGGGCCTAGCTAACTATGGCTACACCTTC

clone size: many
J gene: TRBJ2-2
D gene: TRBD2
V gene: TRBV5-1
CDR3 protein: CASSLWTSGTGELFF
CDR3 DNA: TGCGCCAGCAGCTTGTGGACTAGCGGGACCGGGGAGCTGTTTTTT

clone size: many
J gene: TRBJ1-3
D gene: NA
V gene: TRBV6-5
CDR3 protein: CASSYSWTHGNTIYF
CDR3 DNA: TGTGCCAGCAGTTACTCGTGGACCCATGGAAACACCATATATTTT

clone size: many
J gene: TRBJ2-3
D gene: TRBD2
V gene: TRBV10-3
CDR3 protein: CAISEGAGVSTDTQYF
CDR3 DNA: TGTGCCATCAGTGAGGGAGCGGGAGTCAGCACAGATACGCAGTATTTT

clone size: many
J gene: TRBJ2-2
D gene: NA
V gene: TRBV24-1
CDR3 protein: CATYDRNTGELFF
CDR3 DNA: TGTGCCACCTACGACAGGAACACCGGGGAGCTGTTTTTT

clone size: many
J gene: TRBJ2-5
D gene: NA
V gene: TRBV5-1
CDR3 protein: CASSYYQETQYF
CDR3 DNA: TGCGCCAGCAGCTACTACCAAGAGACCCAGTACTTC

clone size: few
J gene: TRBJ2-7
D gene: NA
V gene: TRBV14
CDR3 protein: CASSQEQPGWRYF
CDR3 DNA: TGTGCCAGCAGCCAAGAACAACCGGGATGGCGGTACTTC

clone size: many
J gene: TRBJ1-3
D gene: TRBD1
V gene: TRBV7-2
CDR3 protein: CASSLTPGQGARRVYF
CDR3 DNA: TGTGCCAGCAGCCTTACTCCGGGACAGGGGGCAAGGAGGGTATATTTT

clone size: NA
J gene: TRBJ1-1
D gene: NA
V gene: TRBV5-1
CDR3 protein: CASSAPMNTEAFF
CDR3 DNA: TGCGCCAGCAGCGCCCCAATGAACACTGAAGCTTTCTTT

clone size: many
J gene: TRBJ2-5
D gene: TRBD2
V gene: TRBV5-1
CDR3 protein: CASSLARLAYQETQYF
CDR3 DNA: TGCGCCAGCAGTCTGGCGAGACTAGCGTACCAAGAGACCCAGTACTTC

clone size: many
J gene: TRBJ2-7
D gene: TRBD1
V gene: TRBV9
CDR3 protein: CASSVSTGADEQYF
CDR3 DNA: TGTGCCAGCAGCGTTTCGACAGGGGCGGACGAGCAGTACTTC

clone size: NA
J gene: TRBJ2-5
D gene: NA
V gene: TRBV7-2
CDR3 protein: CASSFIPDGYQETQYF
CDR3 DNA: TGTGCCAGCAGTTTTATCCCGGACGGGTACCAAGAGACCCAGTACTTC

clone size: many
J gene: TRBJ1-4
D gene: TRBD1
V gene: TRBV11-2
CDR3 protein: CASSLQGAGVIEKLFF
CDR3 DNA: TGTGCCAGCAGCTTACAGGGGGCTGGAGTTATTGAAAAACTGTTTTTT

clone size: many
J gene: TRBJ2-5
D gene: NA
V gene: TRBV3-1
CDR3 protein: CASSQDYQETQYF
CDR3 DNA: TGTGCCAGCAGCCAGGACTACCAAGAGACCCAGTACTTC